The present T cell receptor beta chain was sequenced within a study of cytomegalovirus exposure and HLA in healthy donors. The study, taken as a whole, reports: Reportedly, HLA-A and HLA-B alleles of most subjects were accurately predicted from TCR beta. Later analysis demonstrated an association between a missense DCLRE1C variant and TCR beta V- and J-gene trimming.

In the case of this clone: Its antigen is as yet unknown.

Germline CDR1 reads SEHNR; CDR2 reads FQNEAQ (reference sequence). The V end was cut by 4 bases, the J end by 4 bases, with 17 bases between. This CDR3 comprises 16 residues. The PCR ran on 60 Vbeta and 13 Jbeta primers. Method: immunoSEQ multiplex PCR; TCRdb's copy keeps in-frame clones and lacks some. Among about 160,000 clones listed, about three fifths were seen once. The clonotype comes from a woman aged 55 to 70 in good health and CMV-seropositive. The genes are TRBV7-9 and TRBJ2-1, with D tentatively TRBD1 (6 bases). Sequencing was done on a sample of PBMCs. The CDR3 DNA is TGTGCCAGCAGCTCCGGACAGTCAATCCTATACAATGAGCAGTTCTTC. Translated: CASSSGQSILYNEQFF.